The rows below give T cell receptor beta chains drawn from one sample of a study of STAT5B mutations in CD4+ large granular lymphocyte leukemia. Sequencing used immunoSEQ multiplex PCR; TCRdb keeps in-frame clones, though not all of them. The sample shows under 50,000 clones, about 80% of them seen only once. Material: CD4+ T cells from blood buffy coats. Every receptor here comes from a human donor in good health. The CDR3 runs from the conserved cysteine through the conserved F or W. A D gene is named only where the DNA matches it firmly. Clone size is given for some rows only: seen once, a few or many times, or a class if the clone is expanded.

once TRBJ2-2 TRBD1 TRBV6-5 TGTGCCAGCAGTTACTCGGGACAGGGATTCACCGGGGAGCTGTTTTTT CASSYSGQGFTGELFF
- TRBJ1-3 - TRBV11-2 TGTGCCAGCAGGAGCCCGCGGGCTAACTACTCTGGAAACACCATATATTTT CASRSPRANYSGNTIYF
- TRBJ1-4 TRBD1 TRBV6-1 TGTGCCAGCAGTGACGGACAGGGGCGGGAAAAACTGTTTTTT CASSDGQGREKLFF
- TRBJ2-1 - TRBV2 TGTGCCAGCACGGGGGCCTTGGGCAATGAGCAGTTCTTC CASTGALGNEQFF
- TRBJ1-3 - TRBV11-2 TGTGCCAGCAGCTTAGTAGGTCCTAGCTCTGGAAACACCATATATTTT CASSLVGPSSGNTIYF
once TRBJ1-2 - TRBV6-1 TGTGCCAGCAGTCGGTCGGGAACTAACTATGGCTACACCTTC CASSRSGTNYGYTF
- TRBJ2-7 TRBD1 TRBV7-9 TGTGCCAGCAGCGCCGGGACAGGGGCCCCGAGCAAGCAGTACTTC CASSAGTGAPSKQYF
- TRBJ2-1 - TRBV10-1 TGCGCCAGCAGTGAGTCGGCGTCTGTGACAGATGAGCAGTTCTTC CASSESASVTDEQFF
- TRBJ1-3 - TRBV5-1 TGCGCCAGCAGCCCACTGGGGACTGAATCTGGAAACACCATATATTTT CASSPLGTESGNTIYF
- TRBJ2-5 TRBD2 TRBV15 TGTGCCACCAGCAGAGGGACTAGCGGGAGCGTGGAGACCCAGTACTTC CATSRGTSGSVETQYF
- TRBJ1-1 - TRBV27 TGTGCCAGCAGTTTATTAGGGACACCGAACACTGAAGCTTTCTTT CASSLLGTPNTEAFF
- TRBJ2-1 TRBD2 TRBV7-2 TGTGCCAGCAGCCAGACTAGCGGGACGTCCTACAATGAGCAGTTCTTC CASSQTSGTSYNEQFF
- TRBJ2-1 - TRBV29-1 TGCAGCGTTAACCCTCTCAATGAGCAGTTCTTC CSVNPLNEQFF
- TRBJ2-1 TRBD2 TRBV2 TGTGCCAGTACCGGCCTAGCGGGGGGGCGTGAGCAGTTCTTC CASTGLAGGREQFF
- TRBJ1-1 - TRBV5-4 TGTGCCAGCAGCCCGGGGGCGCAGGACACTGAAGCTTTCTTT CASSPGAQDTEAFF
- TRBJ1-5 - TRBV25-1 TGTGCCAGCAGTGCAGGGGCGAATCAGCCCCAGCATTTT CASSAGANQPQHF
- TRBJ2-5 - TRBV7-3 TGTGCCAGCAGCTATACCCCCGGGAGCCAAGAGACCCAGTACTTC CASSYTPGSQETQYF
- TRBJ2-1 - TRBV9 TGTGCCAGCAGCGTAGGAGTCGAGCAGTTCTTC CASSVGVEQFF
few TRBJ2-3 - TRBV15 TGTGCCACCAGCAGAGATTTTTGGCTAGACACAGATACGCAGTATTTT CATSRDFWLDTDTQYF
- TRBJ2-3 - TRBV7-2 TGTGCCAGCAGTTGGGGGGCAGCCGGGACAGATACGCAGTATTTT CASSWGAAGTDTQYF
- TRBJ2-5 TRBD2 TRBV11-2 TGTGCCAGCAGCTTAAATCCCGGGACTAGCGATCAGTACTTC CASSLNPGTSDQYF
- TRBJ1-2 TRBD1 TRBV5-1 TGCGCCAGCAGCTTGGGACAGGGGGCGTTTTTCTATGGCTACACCTTC CASSLGQGAFFYGYTF
- TRBJ1-1 - TRBV11-2 TGTGCCAGCAGCTTAGATCCGGGGAGGACTGAAGCTTTCTTT CASSLDPGRTEAFF
- TRBJ2-1 - TRBV5-1 TGCGCCAGCAGCCCACCAAACTCCTACAATGAGCAGTTCTTC CASSPPNSYNEQFF
- TRBJ2-1 TRBD2 TRBV9 TGTGCCAGCAGCGTAGGACTAGCGGGGTTGGGCAATGAGCAGTTCTTC CASSVGLAGLGNEQFF
- TRBJ1-3 TRBD1 TRBV5-1 TGCGCCAGCAGCGTAGACAGGGCTTACACCATATATTTT CASSVDRAYTIYF
- TRBJ1-1 TRBD1 TRBV10-1 TGCGCCAGCAGTGATTGGAGGGACAGGGCAAACACTGAAGCTTTCTTT CASSDWRDRANTEAFF
- TRBJ2-5 - TRBV19 TGTGCCAGTAGTATTGGACGCCCACAAGAGACCCAGTACTTC CASSIGRPQETQYF
- TRBJ2-1 TRBD2 TRBV7-3 TGTGCCAGCAGCTTAGGGACTAGCGGGGGGTCCCAGTTCTTC CASSLGTSGGSQFF
- TRBJ2-3 - TRBV7-9 TGTGCCAGCAGCTTAGCGGAAACCGTCGGGACAGATACGCAGTATTTT CASSLAETVGTDTQYF
- TRBJ1-1 - TRBV5-5 TGTGCCAGCAGCTTTAAGGGGGTAGACACTGAAGCTTTCTTT CASSFKGVDTEAFF
few TRBJ2-2 TRBD2 TRBV4-1 TGCGCCAGCAGCAAGGGACTAGCGGGGGGGACCGGGGAGCTGTTTTTT CASSKGLAGGTGELFF
- TRBJ2-5 TRBD1 TRBV6-5 TGTGCCAGCAGACCCCCAGGGGGTAGTTCAGAGACCCAGTACTTC CASRPPGGSSETQYF
- TRBJ1-4 TRBD1 TRBV15 TGTGCCACCAGCAGTGCCTTGGTCCGGGACAGGGGTCTGATACTGTTTTTT CATSSALVRDRGLILFF
- TRBJ2-7 TRBD2 TRBV13 TGTGCCAGCAGCTCAGGACTAGCGGGGGGGGTCGACGAGCAGTACTTC CASSSGLAGGVDEQYF
- TRBJ2-4 TRBD2 TRBV4-1 TGCGCCAGCAGCCAATTTGGACTAGCGGGGGGGAATCAGTACTTC CASSQFGLAGGNQYF
few TRBJ1-2 TRBD1 TRBV5-1 TGCGCCAGCAGCTTTGACAGGGTTGGTGGCTACACCTTC CASSFDRVGGYTF
once TRBJ1-2 - TRBV5-1 TGCGCCAGCAGCTCACAGGGCGTACCTAACTATGGCTACACCTTC CASSSQGVPNYGYTF
- TRBJ2-2 - TRBV7-6 TGTGCCAGCAGCGCCGAAGAGTTCGGGGAGCTGTTTTTT CASSAEEFGELFF
- TRBJ2-5 - TRBV12-5 TGTGCTAGTGGTTTGGTACATGTCGTAGGAGAGACCCAGTACTTC CASGLVHVVGETQYF
- TRBJ1-5 - TRBV5-6 TGTGCCAGCAGCTCAAAACCTAATCAGCCCCAGCATTTT CASSSKPNQPQHF
- TRBJ2-2 - TRBV28 TGTGCCAGCCACGACAGAAACACCGGGGAGCTGTTTTTT CASHDRNTGELFF
- TRBJ2-1 - TRBV5-1 TGCGCCAGCAGCTTGCTCCCAGCGGGACATAATGAGCAGTTCTTC CASSLLPAGHNEQFF
- TRBJ1-4 - TRBV5-6 TGTGCCAGCAGCACACCGGGCCGGACTAATGAAAAACTGTTTTTT CASSTPGRTNEKLFF
- TRBJ2-1 - TRBV15 TGTGCCACCAGTAGAGATCGTGCCCATGAGCAGTTCTTC CATSRDRAHEQFF
- TRBJ2-1 TRBD2 TRBV7-3 TGTGCCAGCAGCAGACTAGCGGGGGGTTTCCATGAGCAGTTCTTC CASSRLAGGFHEQFF
few TRBJ1-5 - TRBV4-2 TGTGCCAGCAGCCAAGAGTGGCGGGGTAGAGGCAATCAGCCCCAGCATTTT CASSQEWRGRGNQPQHF
- TRBJ2-1 TRBD2 TRBV7-2 TGTGCCAGCAGCCGCGACGGGGGGGCCGGGGGTGAGCAGTTCTTC CASSRDGGAGGEQFF